These 10 T cell receptor beta chains were sequenced from one sample in a study of blood T cell repertoires in COVID-19. TCRdb's table, derived via immunoSEQ multiplex PCR, lists solely in-frame clones and lacks some. The repertoire holds around 75,000 clones, with approximately 79% as singletons. Material: peripheral blood. These receptors originate from an elderly woman with active or convalescent COVID-19.

CDR3 sequence (DNA): TGTGCCACCATACCTTTTAACCGGGACAGGGGATACCATTTGGACTATGGCTACACCTTC. Protein product: CATIPFNRDRGYHLDYGYTF. The chain recombines TRBV18 with TRBJ1-2, with TRBD1 matching 10 bases. CDR3 length equals 20 residues. The junction had 26 bases not matched to a gene; V was cut back by 10 bases and J by 3 bases. CDR1 and CDR2 (germline): KGHSH, LQKENI. Looking up the rest from reference TRBV18 and TRBJ1-2 gives the full variable domain: NAGVMQNPRHLVRRRGQEARLRCSPMKGHSHVYWYRQLPEEGLKFMVYLQKENIIDESGMPKERFSAEFPKEGPSILRIQQVVRGDSAAYFCATIPFNRDRGYHLDYGYTFGSGTRLTVV.

This chain connects TRBV9 to TRBJ2-1; 7 positions match TRBD2. Trimming at V came to 4 bases and at J to 0 bases, leaving 10 bases not matched to a gene. The CDR3 is 17 amino acids. CDR1 is SGDLS, CDR2 YYNGEE, per germline. The CDR3 DNA sequence: TGTGCCAGCAGCCTCTCAGGGCGGACTAGCTCCTACAATGAGCAGTTCTTC. Its protein is CASSLSGRTSSYNEQFF.

CDR3 sequence (DNA): TGCGCCAGCAGCTTGGACGCTCAGGGGGTGATTGGCTACACCTTC. It specifies CASSLDAQGVIGYTF. The chain uses TRBV5-1 and TRBJ1-2; 7 bases align to TRBD1. Germline CDR1 is SGHRS and CDR2 is YFSETQ. Trimming took 0 bases from V and 7 from J; bases not matched to a gene: 9. This CDR3 region has 15 residues. Together with reference TRBV5-1 and TRBJ1-2, the CDR3 gives the full variable domain: KAGVTQTPRYLIKTRGQQVTLSCSPISGHRSVSWYQQTPGQGLQFLFEYFSETQRNKGNFPGRFSGRQFSNSRSEMNVSTLELGDSALYLCASSLDAQGVIGYTFGSGTRLTVV.

This chain joins TRBV6-5 and TRBJ2-3, with 12 bases fitting TRBD2. The V segment lost 0 bases and the J segment 7 bases; nucleotides outside the gene matches: 5. This CDR3 spans 16 amino acids. The germline CDR1 and CDR2 sequences are MNHEY and SVGAGI. The CDR3 protein is CASSYSLAGGPNTQYF. CDR3 DNA sequence: TGTGCCAGCAGTTACTCTCTAGCGGGAGGGCCGAATACGCAGTATTTT.

V is TRBV28 and J is TRBJ1-6, with TRBD1 matching over 8 bases. The CDR3 is 18 residues long. Germline lookup yields CDR1 MDHEN and CDR2 SYDVKM. V lost 5 bases, J lost 0 bases, and 9 bases stayed unmatched. The CDR3, as DNA: TGTGCCAGCAGTGATGACAGGGGCATCCCCTCCTATAATTCACCCCTCCACTTT. It codes for CASSDDRGIPSYNSPLHF.

This chain joins TRBV27 and TRBJ1-6, with TRBD1 matching over 10 bases. CDR3 length equals 19 residues. The junction had 11 bases not matched to a gene; V was cut back by 6 bases and J by 0 bases. Germline CDR1 reads MNHEY; CDR2 reads SMNVEV (reference sequence). The CDR3 loop reads CASSPDAGQGFSYNSPLHF. In DNA form, the CDR3 reads TGTGCCAGCAGCCCCGACGCGGGACAGGGGTTCTCCTATAATTCACCCCTCCACTTT.

This rearrangement joins TRBV4-1 to TRBJ1-6, with 7 bases matching TRBD1. V lost 5 bases and J lost 3; bases outside the gene matches: 16. The CDR3 covers 19 residues. Looked up from germline, CDR1 is MGHRA and CDR2 is YSYEKL. CDR3 residues: CASSSSPGTAADYNSPLHF. For the CDR3, the DNA is TGCGCCAGCAGCTCTTCGCCCGGGACAGCGGCGGACTATAATTCACCCCTCCACTTT.

Only one count was recorded for this clone. V gene TRBV27 combines with J gene TRBJ2-7; D is possibly TRBD2 (5 bases). CDR1 MNHEY and CDR2 SMNVEV come from the germline V gene (reference sequence). Trimming stripped 1 base from V and 0 bases from J, with 16 bases between. This CDR3 has 17 amino acids. The CDR3 loop reads CASSLFGPGSNSYEQYF. CDR3 nucleotide sequence: TGTGCCAGCAGTTTATTCGGGCCGGGAAGCAACTCCTACGAGCAGTACTTC.

The rearrangement links TRBV5-6 to TRBJ2-5, with TRBD1 matching over 7 bases. The V segment lost 4 bases and the J segment 2 bases; nucleotides outside the gene matches: 11. This CDR3 is built from 16 residues. Germline CDR1 and CDR2: SGHDT and YYEEEE. CDR3 loop: CASSRGTAPFQETQYF. As DNA, the CDR3 is TGTGCCAGCAGCCGAGGGACAGCCCCATTTCAAGAGACCCAGTACTTC.

V gene TRBV4-1 combines with J gene TRBJ1-2; weak D call: TRBD1 (6 bases). Germline CDR1 reads MGHRA; CDR2 reads YSYEKL. V was cut by 3 bases and J by 0 bases, with 20 bases left in between. The CDR3 is made up of 18 amino acids. CDR3 DNA: TGCGCCAGCAGCCACCGGACCGCTACCGGGACATCTAACTATGGCTACACCTTC. This codes for CASSHRTATGTSNYGYTF.